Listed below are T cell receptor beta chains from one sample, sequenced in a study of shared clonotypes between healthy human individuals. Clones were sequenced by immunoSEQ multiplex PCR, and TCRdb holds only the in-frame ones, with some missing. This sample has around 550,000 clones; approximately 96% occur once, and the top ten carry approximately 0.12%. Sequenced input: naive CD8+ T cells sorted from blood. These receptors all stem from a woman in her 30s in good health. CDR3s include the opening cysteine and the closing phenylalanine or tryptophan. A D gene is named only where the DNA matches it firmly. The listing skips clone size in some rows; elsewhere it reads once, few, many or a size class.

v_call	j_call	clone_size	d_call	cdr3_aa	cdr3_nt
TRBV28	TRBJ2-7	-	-	CASRPSYRTAYEQYF	TGTGCCAGCAGGCCGAGTTATCGGACGGCCTACGAGCAGTACTTC
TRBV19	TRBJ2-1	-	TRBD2	CASSLAGYNEQFF	TGTGCCAGTAGTCTAGCGGGGTACAATGAGCAGTTCTTC
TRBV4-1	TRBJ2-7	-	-	CASSQDEGGYEQYF	TGCGCCAGCAGCCAAGATGAGGGAGGATACGAGCAGTACTTC
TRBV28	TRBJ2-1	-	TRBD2	CASSYDLAGDNEQFF	TGTGCCAGCAGCTACGATTTAGCGGGAGACAATGAGCAGTTCTTC
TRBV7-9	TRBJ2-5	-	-	CASSSGVQETQYF	TGTGCCAGCAGCTCTGGAGTTCAAGAGACCCAGTACTTC
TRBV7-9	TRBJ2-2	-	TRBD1	CASSPDRGGYTGELFF	TGTGCCAGCAGCCCCGACAGGGGTGGGTACACCGGGGAGCTGTTTTTT
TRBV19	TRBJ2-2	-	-	CASTPSGTGGTGELFF	TGTGCCAGTACCCCATCCGGGACCGGGGGCACCGGGGAGCTGTTTTTT
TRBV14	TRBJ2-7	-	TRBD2	CASSQRLAVSSYEQYF	TGTGCCAGCAGCCAAAGACTAGCGGTTAGCTCCTACGAGCAGTACTTC
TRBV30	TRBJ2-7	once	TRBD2	CAWSVVAGSSYEQYF	TGTGCCTGGAGTGTTGTAGCGGGGAGCTCCTACGAGCAGTACTTC
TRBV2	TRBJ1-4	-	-	CASSVQGFREKLFF	TGTGCCAGCAGTGTTCAGGGTTTCAGGGAAAAACTGTTTTTT
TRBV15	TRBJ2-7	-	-	CATSRDHPASGFSYEQYF	TGTGCCACCAGCAGAGATCACCCGGCCAGCGGTTTTAGCTACGAGCAGTACTTC
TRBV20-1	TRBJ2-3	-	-	CSATEGDTQYF	TGCAGTGCTACAGAGGGGGATACGCAGTATTTT
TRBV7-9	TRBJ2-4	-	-	CASSFQMQNIQYF	TGTGCCAGCAGCTTTCAGATGCAAAACATTCAGTACTTC
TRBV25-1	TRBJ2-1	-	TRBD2	CASHPRLAGCSYNEQFF	TGTGCCAGCCACCCTAGACTAGCGGGGTGCTCCTACAATGAGCAGTTCTTC
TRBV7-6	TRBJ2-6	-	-	CASNRGTGANVLTF	TGTGCCAGCAACCGGGGTACCGGGGCCAACGTCCTGACTTTC
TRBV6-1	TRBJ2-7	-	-	CASRERVIVSYEQYF	TGTGCCAGCAGGGAGAGAGTAATCGTTTCCTACGAGCAGTACTTC
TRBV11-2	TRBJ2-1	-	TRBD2	CASSLPSGRNLLGDNEQFF	TGTGCCAGCAGCTTACCTAGCGGGAGGAATTTACTCGGCGACAATGAGCAGTTCTTC
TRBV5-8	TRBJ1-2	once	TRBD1	CASSSSGTGKTF	TGTGCCAGCAGCTCTTCCGGGACAGGGAAGACCTTC
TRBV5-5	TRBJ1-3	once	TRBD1	CASSASDRSNTIYF	TGTGCCAGCAGCGCCTCGGACAGGTCGAACACCATATATTTT
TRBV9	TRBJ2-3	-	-	CASSPREGVNTDTQYF	TGTGCCAGCAGTCCCAGGGAGGGGGTAAACACAGATACGCAGTATTTT
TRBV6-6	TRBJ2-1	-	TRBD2	CARSYMGGGGHNEQFF	TGTGCCCGCAGTTACATGGGCGGGGGTGGTCACAATGAGCAGTTCTTC
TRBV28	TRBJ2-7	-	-	CASSPGSYEQYF	TGTGCCAGCAGTCCGGGCTCCTACGAGCAGTACTTC
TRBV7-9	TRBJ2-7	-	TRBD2	CASSSRLAGLYEQYF	TGTGCCAGCAGCTCAAGGTTAGCGGGACTCTACGAGCAGTACTTC
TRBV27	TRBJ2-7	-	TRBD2	CASSSPVAGESDEQYF	TGTGCCAGCAGTTCACCAGTAGCGGGAGAGTCAGACGAGCAGTACTTC
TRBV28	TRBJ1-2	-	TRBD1	CASSPTGFVHYGYTF	TGTGCCAGCAGTCCGACAGGGTTCGTACACTATGGCTACACCTTC
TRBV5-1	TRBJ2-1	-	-	CASSPEGGRLGEQFF	TGCGCCAGCAGCCCCGAGGGGGGGCGCTTGGGTGAGCAGTTCTTC
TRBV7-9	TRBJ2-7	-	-	CASSPVGLYEQYF	TGTGCCAGCAGCCCCGTGGGCCTTTACGAGCAGTACTTC
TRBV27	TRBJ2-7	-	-	CASSLSGEGVREQYF	TGTGCCAGCAGTTTATCGGGCGAGGGGGTACGCGAGCAGTACTTC
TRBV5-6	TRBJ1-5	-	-	CASSLYGGQPQHF	TGTGCCAGCAGCTTGTACGGGGGTCAGCCCCAGCATTTT
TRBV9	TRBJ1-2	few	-	CASSQRQFYGYTF	TGTGCCAGCAGCCAACGACAATTCTATGGCTACACCTTC
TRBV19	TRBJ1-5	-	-	CASSKGGTSIWPQHF	TGTGCCAGTAGTAAAGGTGGTACATCAATCTGGCCCCAGCATTTT
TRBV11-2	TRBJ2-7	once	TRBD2	CASSLALGTSGGVYEQYF	TGTGCCAGCAGCTTAGCCCTCGGGACTAGCGGAGGGGTCTACGAGCAGTACTTC
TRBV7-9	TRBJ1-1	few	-	CASGTLDAFF	TGTGCCAGCGGAACTCTTGACGCTTTCTTT
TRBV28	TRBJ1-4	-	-	CASSFPSGEKLFF	TGTGCCAGCAGTTTCCCGTCGGGGGAAAAACTGTTTTTT
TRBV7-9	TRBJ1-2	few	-	CASSLVTDANYGYTF	TGTGCCAGCAGCTTAGTGACGGACGCTAACTATGGCTACACCTTC
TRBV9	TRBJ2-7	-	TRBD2	CASSSLRLAGGPYF	TGTGCCAGCAGCTCCCTGAGACTAGCGGGAGGACCTTACTTC
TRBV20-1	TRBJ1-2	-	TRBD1	CSLGQGYGYTF	TGCAGTCTGGGACAGGGATATGGCTACACCTTC
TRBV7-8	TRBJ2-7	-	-	CASPGRGGGSSYEQYF	TGTGCCAGCCCAGGCCGGGGAGGTGGAAGCTCCTACGAGCAGTACTTC
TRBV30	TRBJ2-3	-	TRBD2	CAWSSTSGIDTQYF	TGTGCCTGGAGTTCGACTAGCGGGATTGATACGCAGTATTTT
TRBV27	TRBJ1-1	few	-	CASSGYTEAFF	TGTGCCAGCAGTGGATACACTGAAGCTTTCTTT
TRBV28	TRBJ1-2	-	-	CASSFRGALLGYTF	TGTGCCAGCAGTTTTCGTGGGGCTCTTTTGGGCTACACCTTC
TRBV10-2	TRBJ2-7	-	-	CASRPKGGRFEQYF	TGCGCCAGTCGCCCGAAGGGGGGCAGGTTCGAGCAGTACTTC
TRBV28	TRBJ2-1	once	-	CASSSGSIYNEQFF	TGTGCCAGCAGTAGCGGGTCCATCTACAATGAGCAGTTCTTC
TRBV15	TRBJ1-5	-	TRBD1	CATSIPDRGQGLRPQHF	TGTGCCACCAGCATACCCGACAGGGGGCAAGGGTTACGGCCCCAGCATTTT
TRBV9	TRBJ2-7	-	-	CASSVGYGSYEQYF	TGTGCCAGCAGCGTAGGATATGGTTCCTACGAGCAGTACTTC
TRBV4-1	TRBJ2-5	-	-	CASSQEGTLETQYF	TGCGCCAGCAGCCAAGAGGGGACGCTGGAGACCCAGTACTTC
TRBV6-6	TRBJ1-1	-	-	CASSYIPQGRDTEAFF	TGTGCCAGCAGTTACATTCCCCAGGGTCGGGACACTGAAGCTTTCTTT
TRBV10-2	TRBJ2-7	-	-	CASSGFSDLQYF	TGCGCCAGCAGTGGTTTCAGCGATTTGCAGTACTTC
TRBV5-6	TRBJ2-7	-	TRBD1	CASSSPGQNYEQYF	TGTGCCAGCAGCTCGCCGGGACAGAACTACGAGCAGTACTTC
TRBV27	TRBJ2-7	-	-	CASSLSTHMEQYF	TGTGCCAGCAGTTTAAGTACGCACATGGAGCAGTACTTC
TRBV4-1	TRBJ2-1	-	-	CASSLPVGGYNEQFF	TGCGCCAGCAGCCTACCCGTGGGCGGATACAATGAGCAGTTCTTC
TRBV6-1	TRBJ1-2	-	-	CASSEGLQGGYGYTF	TGTGCCAGCAGTGAAGGATTACAGGGAGGGTATGGCTACACCTTC
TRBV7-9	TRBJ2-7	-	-	CASSGSLRLTSYEQYF	TGTGCCAGCAGCGGATCCCTGCGGCTCACTTCCTACGAGCAGTACTTC
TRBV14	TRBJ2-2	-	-	CASSQDSWRVNTGELFF	TGTGCCAGCAGCCAGGACAGTTGGAGAGTTAACACCGGGGAGCTGTTTTTT
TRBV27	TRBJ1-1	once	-	CASLSMNTEAFF	TGTGCCAGCCTTTCCATGAACACTGAAGCTTTCTTT
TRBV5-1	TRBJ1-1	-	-	CASSQTPGPEAFF	TGCGCCAGCAGCCAAACCCCGGGTCCAGAAGCTTTCTTT
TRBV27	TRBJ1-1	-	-	CASSRTGNTEAFF	TGTGCCAGCAGCCGGACGGGAAACACTGAAGCTTTCTTT